The 31 T cell receptor beta chains below all came from one sample that was sequenced in a study of shared clonotypes between healthy human individuals. Clones were read by immunoSEQ multiplex PCR, and TCRdb kept only the in-frame ones, dropping some. The table includes millions of clones, roughly 95% detected once. The sequenced sample consisted of naive CD4+ T cells sorted from blood. The subset was: CD45RA+ positively selected. All receptors come from a man between 18 and 29 years old in good health.

This chain uses TRBV5-1 with TRBJ1-2; possible D gene TRBD1, 6 bases. The V end lost 4 bases, the J end lost 0 bases, and 13 bases lay between the germline ends. The germline V gene encodes CDR1 SGHRS and CDR2 YFSETQ. CDR3 size: 15 residues. The CDR3 DNA reads TGCGCCAGCAGCGCGGACAGATTAGCTAACTATGGCTACACCTTC. It specifies CASSADRLANYGYTF. The full variable domain, rest sourced from reference TRBV5-1 and TRBJ1-2, is KAGVTQTPRYLIKTRGQQVTLSCSPISGHRSVSWYQQTPGQGLQFLFEYFSETQRNKGNFPGRFSGRQFSNSRSEMNVSTLELGDSALYLCASSADRLANYGYTFGSGTRLTVV.

Regarding this clone: Within the sample, other DNA sequences also encode this same CDR3. This chain links TRBV25-1 with TRBJ1-2; D uncertain. Germline V gene data show CDR1 as MGHDK and CDR2 as SYGVNS. The V end was cut by 1 base, the J end by 4 bases, with 1 base between. CDR3 length: 11 residues. The DNA of the CDR3 is TGTGCCAGCAGTGAATTCTATGGCTACACCTTC. Its protein product is CASSEFYGYTF.

J is TRBJ2-2 and V is TRBV7-8; the D is unclear. Germline V lookup: CDR1 SGHVS, CDR2 FQNEAQ. Trimming stripped 5 bases from V and 6 bases from J, with 7 bases between. The CDR3 loop spans 12 amino acids. CDR3 in DNA: TGTGCCAGCAGCCCCGTCCCCGGGGAGCTGTTTTTT. Translated: CASSPVPGELFF.

The chain couples TRBV10-3 to TRBJ1-1; D perhaps matches TRBD1 (6 bases). This CDR3 has 15 amino acids. V was cut by 7 bases and J by 3 bases, with 18 bases left in between. Germline lookup yields CDR1 ENHRY and CDR2 SYGVKD. The CDR3: CAIKAGQGWDTEAFF. CDR3 in DNA: TGTGCCATCAAGGCGGGACAAGGATGGGACACTGAAGCTTTCTTT.

The rearrangement joins TRBV11-1 to TRBJ2-4; D possibly uses TRBD1 or TRBD2 (5 bases each). The CDR3 consists of 15 residues. Trimming took off 5 bases at V and 6 bases at J, with 17 bases between the two ends. Germline V gives CDR1 SGHAT, CDR2 FQDESV (reference sequence). CDR3 in DNA: TGTGCCAGCAGCCCCCGGCAGGGAGCACGAAACATTCAGTACTTC. Translation gives CASSPRQGARNIQYF.

The gene calls are TRBV10-3 and TRBJ1-5; D remains unclear. Germline CDR1 ENHRY, CDR2 SYGVKD. V was shortened by 0 bases and J by 7 bases, with 7 bases between the two germline ends. CDR3 length: 13 residues. CDR3 amino acids: CAISESMEQPQHF. CDR3 nucleotide sequence: TGTGCCATCAGTGAGTCGATGGAACAGCCCCAGCATTTT.

This CDR3 reads CASSLGQQGSGEKLFF. In nucleotides, the CDR3 is TGCGCCAGCAGCTTGGGACAACAGGGGTCGGGTGAAAAACTGTTTTTT. The V call is TRBV5-1, the J call TRBJ1-4, with 7 bases that match TRBD1. The V and J ends lost 0 bases and 7 bases, in that order; junction bases with no gene match: 9. This CDR3 is 16 amino acids long. CDR1 is SGHRS and CDR2 is YFSETQ in the germline V gene.

The rearrangement joins TRBV27 to TRBJ2-2; no clear D. V gave up 3 bases and J gave up 4 bases, with 6 bases separating them. The CDR3 has 13 residues. The germline V gene encodes CDR1 MNHEY and CDR2 SMNVEV (reference sequence). The CDR3 DNA reads as TGTGCCAGCAGTTTTAGGCCCACCGGGGAGCTGTTTTTT. This codes for CASSFRPTGELFF.

V gene TRBV6-1 combines with J gene TRBJ2-1; 9 bases are shared with TRBD2. The CDR3 extends over 13 amino acids. V lost 4 bases, J lost 8 bases, and 3 bases stayed unmatched. Germline-derived CDR1 and CDR2 are MNHNS and SASEGT. This CDR3 reads CASSAGLAYEQFF. In nucleotides, the CDR3 is TGTGCCAGCAGTGCGGGACTAGCCTATGAGCAGTTCTTC.

The V and J genes are TRBV27 and TRBJ2-6; no reliable D call. The V gene lost 6 bases and the J gene lost 0 bases, with 9 bases spanning the gap. The CDR3 extends over 15 amino acids. Germline V gives CDR1 MNHEY, CDR2 SMNVEV (reference sequence). CDR3 nucleotide sequence: TGTGCCAGCAGGGCAGGTACCTCTGGGGCCAACGTCCTGACTTTC. Translated: CASRAGTSGANVLTF.

J is TRBJ1-2 and V is TRBV2; perhaps TRBD1 as D (6 bases). This CDR3 is built from 13 residues. The germline V gene has CDR1 SNHLY and CDR2 FYNNEI. V lost 3 bases and J 6 bases, leaving 11 bases between the germline ends. The CDR3 loop reads CASSEDRWDGYTF. For the CDR3, the DNA is TGTGCCAGCAGTGAGGACAGATGGGATGGCTACACCTTC.

The chain recombines TRBV28 with TRBJ1-5, with TRBD1 as a possible D gene (6 bases). CDR1 and CDR2 (germline): MDHEN, SYDVKM. V was cut by 7 bases and J by 1 base, with 17 bases left in between. The CDR3 spans 16 residues. Written as DNA, the CDR3 is TGTGCCAGCATTATGGTGGGTAGGGGGAGCAATCAGCCCCAGCATTTT. Its translation: CASIMVGRGSNQPQHF.

The chain combines TRBV5-1 with TRBJ1-4, with D possibly matching TRBD1 (5 bases). The CDR3 spans 18 residues. CDR1 and CDR2 (germline): SGHRS, YFSETQ. The V and J ends lost 0 bases and 0 bases respectively, with 15 bases between them. The CDR3 DNA reads as TGCGCCAGCAGCTTGGATCTTGTTCGGGACGCAACTAATGAAAAACTGTTTTTT. It yields the protein CASSLDLVRDATNEKLFF.

This clone was seen a single time. V is TRBV19 and J is TRBJ2-1; 7 bases line up with TRBD1. Per germline, CDR1 LNHDA and CDR2 SQIVND (reference sequence). V lost 6 bases, J lost 2 bases, and 4 bases stayed unmatched. The CDR3 contains 14 residues. Here the CDR3 DNA reads TGTGCCAGTAGACCGGGACAGACCTACAATGAGCAGTTCTTC. Encoded protein: CASRPGQTYNEQFF.

The V and J genes are TRBV5-4 and TRBJ1-2; TRBD1 is a possible D gene (6 bases). Looked up from germline, CDR1 is SGHNT and CDR2 is YYREEE (reference sequence). Between the trimmed V and J ends, which lost 4 bases and 7 bases, there was a span of 14 bases. The CDR3 sequence is 13 residues long. The CDR3 protein is CASSIRQDGGYTF. The CDR3 nucleotides are TGTGCCAGCAGCATCCGACAGGACGGTGGCTACACCTTC.

The chain uses TRBV7-8 and TRBJ2-2; 9 bases align to TRBD2. The CDR3 covers 16 residues. CDR1 is SGHVS and CDR2 is FQNEAQ in the germline V gene. V lost 2 bases and J lost 2; bases outside the gene matches: 3. The CDR3 reads CASSLFSGGNTGELFF. The CDR3 bases are TGTGCCAGCAGCTTATTTAGCGGGGGTAACACCGGGGAGCTGTTTTTT.

As regards this clone: The same CDR3 also results from other DNA sequences found in this sample. The V and J genes are TRBV18 and TRBJ1-5; D possibly corresponds to TRBD1 (6 bases). Germline V gene lookup returns CDR1 KGHSH and CDR2 LQKENI. This CDR3 contains 13 residues. Trimming took off 3 bases at V and 5 bases at J, with 8 bases between the two ends. This CDR3 reads CASSPNRDQPQHF. The CDR3 coding sequence is TGTGCCAGCTCACCCAACAGGGATCAGCCCCAGCATTTT.

The V call is TRBV30, the J call TRBJ2-7; 8 bases are shared with TRBD1. This CDR3 region has 13 residues. Germline lookup yields CDR1 GTSNPN and CDR2 SVGIG (reference sequence). The trim removed 1 base at V and 5 bases at J, leaving 4 bases unmatched. The DNA for the CDR3 is TGTGCCTGGAGTGCCGGGACAGGTCACGAGCAGTACTTC. Amino acids: CAWSAGTGHEQYF.

The CDR3 is CASGAGSGYEQYF. In DNA form, the CDR3 reads TGTGCCAGCGGGGCAGGGTCAGGCTACGAGCAGTACTTC. The chain is built from TRBV9 and TRBJ2-7; possibly TRBD1 for D (5 bases). V was clipped by 7 bases and J by 3 bases, with 14 bases between them. CDR1 is SGDLS and CDR2 is YYNGEE in the germline V gene. This CDR3 comprises 13 residues.

The rearrangement links TRBV2 to TRBJ1-5, with D possibly being TRBD1 (5 bases). CDR3 length: 14 amino acids. V gave up 1 base and J gave up 6 bases, with 10 bases separating them. Germline V gene lookup returns CDR1 SNHLY and CDR2 FYNNEI. CDR3 amino acids: CASSEEGGVQPQHF. CDR3 nucleotide sequence: TGTGCCAGCAGTGAAGAGGGAGGGGTTCAGCCCCAGCATTTT.

For this clone: Different DNA sequences within this sample yield the same CDR3. The gene calls are TRBV18 and TRBJ1-1; D remains ambiguous. This CDR3 is built from 14 residues. In germline, CDR1 is KGHSH, CDR2 LQKENI. Trimming cost V 0 bases and J 3 bases, with 8 bases left between them. Here the CDR3 reads CASSPPLRDTEAFF. The CDR3 coding sequence is TGTGCCAGCTCACCACCCCTGAGGGACACTGAAGCTTTCTTT.

This clone was recorded only once. V is TRBV5-1 and J is TRBJ2-1, with 7 positions matching TRBD2. V shed 1 base, J shed 0 bases, and the junction held 4 bases outside the gene matches. Germline loops: CDR1 SGHRS, CDR2 YFSETQ. The CDR3 is 16 residues long. CDR3 region: CASSLRGTTSYNEQFF. CDR3 sequence (DNA): TGCGCCAGCAGCTTGCGCGGGACTACCTCCTACAATGAGCAGTTCTTC.

This clone was picked up one time. Other DNA variants within this sample encode the same CDR3. The chain joins TRBV29-1 to TRBJ2-5; D might be TRBD2 (5 bases). The germline V gene encodes CDR1 SQVTM and CDR2 ANQGSEA. The CDR3 totals 12 residues. The V and J ends lost 6 bases and 3 bases respectively, with 11 bases between them. CDR3 coding DNA: TGCAGCGTACGCCGGGGAGAAGAGACCCAGTACTTC. Amino acids: CSVRRGEETQYF.

This clone occurred a few times. The chain has TRBV7-2 and TRBJ1-6; 11 bases map to TRBD1. Germline assignment: CDR1 SGHTA and CDR2 FQGNSA. Germline trimming cut 1 base from V and 10 bases from J; bases unmatched to any gene: 3. The CDR3 has 15 residues. The CDR3, as DNA: TGTGCCAGCAGCTTAGTAGGGACAGGGGGATCACCCCTCCACTTT. Translated: CASSLVGTGGSPLHF.

The V gene is TRBV4-1, the J gene TRBJ2-2, with a possible D match to TRBD1 (6 bases). CDR1 MGHRA and CDR2 YSYEKL come from the germline V gene. The CDR3 totals 16 residues. V was pared by 1 base and J by 4 bases, with 13 bases between. CDR3 protein: CASSQGARGLTGELFF. CDR3 sequence (DNA): TGCGCCAGCAGCCAAGGGGCCAGGGGCCTCACCGGGGAGCTGTTTTTT.

The CDR3 coding sequence is TGTGCCAGCAGCCAAGGGAGCGGGGGGGCCCTCTACGAGCAGTACTTC. It codes for CASSQGSGGALYEQYF. V usage is TRBV4-2 and J usage is TRBJ2-7; TRBD2 matches at 10 bases. Germline CDR1 and CDR2: LGHNA and YNFKEQ. V dropped 1 base and J dropped 3; count of bases not matched to a gene: 6. The CDR3 sequence is 16 residues long.

As to this clone: Just one base apart from a much larger clone, this may be a read error. The same CDR3 arises from other DNA sequences in this sample as well. The rearrangement links TRBV2 to TRBJ1-1, with D possibly matching TRBD1 (6 bases). The CDR3 is 15 amino acids. V lost 4 bases, J lost 2 bases, and 14 bases lay in between. Germline CDR1 is SNHLY and CDR2 is FYNNEI. The CDR3 coding sequence is TGTGCCAGCAGTGTTGAGGGGGACCAAAACACTGAAGCTTTCTTT. It translates to CASSVEGDQNTEAFF.

The rearrangement joins TRBV7-2 to TRBJ1-6; D unclear. The CDR3 totals 13 residues. V lost 1 base and J lost 13, with 11 bases in between. Germline V gene sequence: CDR1 SGHTA, CDR2 FQGNSA. DNA of the CDR3: TGTGCCAGCAGCTTAGTTGGGGAATCCCCCCTCCACTTT. This encodes CASSLVGESPLHF.

Note on this clone: The same CDR3 also results from other DNA sequences found in this sample. The genes are TRBV7-9 and TRBJ1-2; D not resolved. Germline V gene data show CDR1 as SEHNR and CDR2 as FQNEAQ (reference sequence). V lost 1 base, J lost 4 bases, and 7 bases lay in between. The CDR3 consists of 13 residues. CDR3 in amino acids: CASSLGGPYGYTF. CDR3 sequence (DNA): TGTGCCAGCAGCTTAGGAGGTCCCTATGGCTACACCTTC. Using reference TRBV7-9 and TRBJ1-2 for the parts outside the CDR3, the full variable domain is DTGVSQNPRHKITKRGQNVTFRCDPISEHNRLYWYRQTLGQGPEFLTYFQNEAQLEKSRLLSDRFSAERPKGSFSTLEIQRTEQGDSAMYLCASSLGGPYGYTFGSGTRLTVV.

The chain uses TRBV5-1 and TRBJ2-7, with TRBD1 matching 7 bases. V lost 0 bases and J lost 9; bases outside the gene matches: 9. This CDR3 comprises 14 residues. The V gene's germline CDR1 is SGHRS and CDR2 YFSETQ. CDR3 protein: CASSLGQGEARQYF. As DNA, the CDR3 is TGCGCCAGCAGCTTGGGACAGGGAGAGGCTCGGCAGTACTTC.

The chain combines TRBV27 with TRBJ1-1; 9 nucleotides match TRBD1. The CDR3 covers 16 residues. The V gene end was trimmed by 6 bases and the J gene end by 3 bases; junction bases not matched to a gene: 11. CDR1 is MNHEY, CDR2 SMNVEV, per germline (reference sequence). The CDR3 region has the DNA TGTGCCAGCAGCCCACTAGCCGGGACAGGGTACACTGAAGCTTTCTTT. It is translated as CASSPLAGTGYTEAFF.